Reported below is one TCR beta chain. Its target is unknown. The source of the sample is a study of cytomegalovirus exposure and HLA in healthy donors. Overall study results and limits: When analyzed later, the rates of TCR association showed variation by HLA locus, with DRB1 the most and HLA-C the fewest. A few CMV-associated chains were confirmed in vitro to be specific for CMV antigens.

PCR employed 60 Vbeta and 13 Jbeta primers. Sequenced by immunoSEQ multiplex PCR; TCRdb stores in-frame clones only, minus some. The sample records 150,000 to 200,000 clones, around four fifths being singletons. Healthy bone marrow donors supplied every sample. This receptor was obtained from a man aged 45 to 65 in good health and CMV-seronegative. The sequenced sample was PBMCs.

In DNA form, the CDR3 reads TGTGCCAGCAGCGGATGGACAGGGCGTCGAAACACCATATATTTT. It is translated as CASSGWTGRRNTIYF. This rearrangement joins TRBV7-8 to TRBJ1-3; 8 bases align to TRBD1. The CDR3 sequence is 15 residues long. Trimming took 5 bases from V and 5 from J; bases not matched to a gene: 8. Germline CDR1 and CDR2: SGHVS and FQNEAQ. Combining the CDR3 with reference TRBV7-8 and TRBJ1-3 gives the whole variable domain GAGVSQSPRYKVAKRGQDVALRCDPISGHVSLFWYQQALGQGPEFLTYFQNEAQLDKSGLPSDRFFAERPEGSVSTLKIQRTQQEDSAVYLCASSGWTGRRNTIYFGEGSWLTVV.